Sequencing of this T cell receptor (beta chain) was carried out in a study of cytomegalovirus exposure and HLA in healthy donors. Primers: 60 Vbeta forward and 13 Jbeta reverse. This table comes from immunoSEQ multiplex PCR, and its TCRdb copy is limited to in-frame clones, with some not included. The table records nearly 110,000 clones, 74% of them present only once. The CDR3 has 16 amino acids. CDR1 and CDR2 from the germline V gene are SGHRS and YFSETQ. Trimming took 4 bases from V and 0 from J, leaving 13 bases between them. Sequencing used PBMCs. This chain uses TRBV5-1 with TRBJ1-4; D unresolved. This clonotype was obtained from a woman aged 40 to 50 in good health and CMV-seropositive. The CDR3 protein is CASSPYGESTNEKLFF. The CDR3, as DNA: TGCGCCAGCAGCCCCTATGGGGAGTCAACTAATGAAAAACTGTTTTTT.